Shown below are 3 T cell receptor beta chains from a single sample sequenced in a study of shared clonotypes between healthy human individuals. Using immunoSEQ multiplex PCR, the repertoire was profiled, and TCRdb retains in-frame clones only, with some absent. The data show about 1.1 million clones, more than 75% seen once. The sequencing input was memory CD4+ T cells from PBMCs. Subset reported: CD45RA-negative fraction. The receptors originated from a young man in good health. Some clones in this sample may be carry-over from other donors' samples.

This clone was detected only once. The DNA of the CDR3 is TGTGCCAGCAGCCCGTTAGGAAACACCATATATTTT. It translates to CASSPLGNTIYF. This chain links TRBV11-2 with TRBJ1-3; no reliable D call. This CDR3 region has 12 residues. Germline CDR1 SGHAT, CDR2 FQNNGV. The V end was cut by 5 bases, the J end by 4 bases, with 6 bases between.

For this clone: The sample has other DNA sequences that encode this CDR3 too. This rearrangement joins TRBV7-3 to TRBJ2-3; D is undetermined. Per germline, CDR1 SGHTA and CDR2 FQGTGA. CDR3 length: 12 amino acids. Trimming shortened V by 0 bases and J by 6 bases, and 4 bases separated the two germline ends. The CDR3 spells CASSLTGDTQYF. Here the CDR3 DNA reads TGTGCCAGCAGCTTAACAGGTGATACGCAGTATTTT.

CDR3 residues: CASIRDRMISGANVLTF. CDR3 bases: TGTGCCAGCATTCGGGACAGGATGATCTCTGGGGCCAACGTCCTGACTTTC. The chain is built from TRBV28 and TRBJ2-6; TRBD1 matches 8 bases. CDR1 and CDR2 from the germline V gene are MDHEN and SYDVKM. This CDR3 region has 17 residues. J lost 0 bases, V lost 7 bases, and 8 bases had no gene match.